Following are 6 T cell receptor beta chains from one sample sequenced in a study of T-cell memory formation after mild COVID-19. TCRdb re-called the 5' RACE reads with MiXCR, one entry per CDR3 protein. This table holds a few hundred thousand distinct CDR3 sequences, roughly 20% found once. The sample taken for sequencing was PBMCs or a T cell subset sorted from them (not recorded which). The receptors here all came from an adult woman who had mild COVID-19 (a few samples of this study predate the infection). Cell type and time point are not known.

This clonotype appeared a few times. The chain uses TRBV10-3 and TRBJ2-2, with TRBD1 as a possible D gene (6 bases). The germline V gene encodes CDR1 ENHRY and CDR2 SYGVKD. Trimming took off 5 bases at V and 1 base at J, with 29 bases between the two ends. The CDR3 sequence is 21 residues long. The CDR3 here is CAISSTRDVPDKQGNTGELFF. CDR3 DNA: TGTGCCATCAGTTCTACACGGGACGTCCCCGACAAACAGGGGAACACCGGGGAGCTGTTTTTT.

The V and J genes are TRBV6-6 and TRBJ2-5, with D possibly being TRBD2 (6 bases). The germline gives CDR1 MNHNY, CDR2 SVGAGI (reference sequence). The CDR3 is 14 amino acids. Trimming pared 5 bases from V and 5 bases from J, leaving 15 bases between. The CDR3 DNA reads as TGTGCCAGCAGTCCCCTAACGGGAGTTGAGACCCAGTACTTC. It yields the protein CASSPLTGVETQYF.

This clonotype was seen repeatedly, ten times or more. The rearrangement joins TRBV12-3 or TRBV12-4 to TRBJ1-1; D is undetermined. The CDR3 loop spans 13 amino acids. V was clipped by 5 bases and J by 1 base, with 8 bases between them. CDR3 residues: CASSRRRNTEAFF. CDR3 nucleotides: TGTGCCAGCAGTAGGAGACGGAACACTGAAGCTTTCTTT.

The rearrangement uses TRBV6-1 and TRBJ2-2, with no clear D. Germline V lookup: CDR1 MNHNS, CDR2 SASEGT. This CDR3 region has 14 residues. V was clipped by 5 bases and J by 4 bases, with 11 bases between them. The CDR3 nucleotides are TGTGCCAGCAGTCGAGTACAGTTCACCGGGGAGCTGTTTTTT. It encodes CASSRVQFTGELFF.

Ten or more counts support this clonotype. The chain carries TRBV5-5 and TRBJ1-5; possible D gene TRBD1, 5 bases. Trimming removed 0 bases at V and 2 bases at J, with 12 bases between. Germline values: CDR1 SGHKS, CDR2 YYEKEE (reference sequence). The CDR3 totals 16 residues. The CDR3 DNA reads TGTGCCAGCAGCTTGGGTGGGGCCGGGGGCAATCAGCCCCAGCATTTT. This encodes CASSLGGAGGNQPQHF.

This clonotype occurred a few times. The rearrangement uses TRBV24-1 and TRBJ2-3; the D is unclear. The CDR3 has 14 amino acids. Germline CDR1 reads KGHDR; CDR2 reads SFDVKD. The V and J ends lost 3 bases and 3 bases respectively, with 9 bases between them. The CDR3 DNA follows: TGTGCCACCAGTGATACCCAGTCAACAGATACGCAGTATTTT. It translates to CATSDTQSTDTQYF.